Presented here are 26 T cell receptor beta chains from one specimen sequenced in a study of blood T cell repertoires in COVID-19. Here immunoSEQ multiplex PCR was the method, and the copy in TCRdb shows in-frame clones only, minus some. The table lists roughly 260,000 clones, over 75% of them singletons. Sequencing used peripheral blood. The receptors here all came from a woman in her forties or fifties with acute or convalescent COVID-19.

The chain links TRBV10-3 to TRBJ2-1; 16 nucleotides match TRBD2. CDR3 length equals 17 residues. Germline lookup yields CDR1 ENHRY and CDR2 SYGVKD. The ends lost 6 bases at V and 6 bases at J; junction bases unmatched: 8. As DNA, the CDR3 is TGTGCCATCAGCTCGGGACTAGCGGGAGGGCCTTTCAATGAGCAGTTCTTC. Encoded protein: CAISSGLAGGPFNEQFF.

The J gene is TRBJ1-2, the V gene TRBV4-3; maybe TRBD1 (5 bases). Between the trimmed V and J ends, which lost 1 base and 8 bases, there was a span of 11 bases. CDR3 length: 13 amino acids. Per the germline V gene, CDR1 is LGHNA and CDR2 is YSLEER. The CDR3: CASSQGRAEGYTF. For the CDR3, the DNA is TGCGCCAGCAGCCAAGGCAGGGCTGAAGGCTACACCTTC.

V gene TRBV28 combines with J gene TRBJ2-7; 10 nucleotides align to TRBD1. Germline V gene lookup returns CDR1 MDHEN and CDR2 SYDVKM. Trimming took 5 bases from V and 2 from J; bases not matched to a gene: 3. The CDR3 length is 14 residues. The CDR3 reads CASSRDRGAYEQYF. In DNA, the CDR3 is TGTGCCAGCAGTAGGGACAGGGGCGCCTACGAGCAGTACTTC.

This chain links TRBV7-2 with TRBJ2-5; 10 bases are shared with TRBD2. Germline CDR1 SGHTA, CDR2 FQGNSA. Trimming at V came to 6 bases and at J to 4 bases, leaving 17 bases not matched to a gene. The CDR3 has 18 residues. As DNA, the CDR3 is TGTGCCAGCAGTCATACGCTAGCGGGAGAGTTCCGCCCAGAGACCCAGTACTTC. This translates into CASSHTLAGEFRPETQYF.

The V and J genes are TRBV5-5 and TRBJ1-4, with a possible D match to TRBD1 (5 bases). V was clipped by 4 bases and J by 8 bases, with 15 bases between them. This CDR3 is built from 14 residues. Germline V gene data show CDR1 as SGHKS and CDR2 as YYEKEE (reference sequence). This chain's CDR3 is CASSVVLRGEKLFF. The CDR3 DNA reads TGTGCCAGCAGCGTGGTCCTCCGGGGGGAAAAACTGTTTTTT.

The rearrangement links TRBV28 to TRBJ1-1; unclear D gene. Germline V gene data show CDR1 as MDHEN and CDR2 as SYDVKM. V lost 1 base, J lost 3 bases, and 6 bases lay in between. The CDR3 sequence is 13 residues long. The CDR3 DNA reads as TGTGCCAGCAGTTTATCGGGTGACACTGAAGCTTTCTTT. Translating it yields CASSLSGDTEAFF.

V usage is TRBV24-1 and J usage is TRBJ2-7; weak D call: TRBD1 (6 bases). V was shortened by 3 bases and J by 2 bases, with 13 bases between the two germline ends. Germline assignment: CDR1 KGHDR and CDR2 SFDVKD. The CDR3 has 15 residues. As DNA, the CDR3 is TGTGCCACCAGTGATCGCAGGGGCCCCCCCTACGAGCAGTACTTC. This encodes CATSDRRGPPYEQYF.

The V call is TRBV7-2, the J call TRBJ1-4; 10 bases line up with TRBD1. Germline-derived CDR1 and CDR2 are SGHTA and FQGNSA. CDR3 size: 16 residues. After removal of 1 base from V and 6 bases from J, the junction contained 5 bases not matched to a gene. In DNA, the CDR3 is TGTGCCAGCAGCTTAGGACAGGGGGCGGCATATGAAAAACTGTTTTTT. Encoded protein: CASSLGQGAAYEKLFF.

The chain employs TRBV27 and TRBJ2-7; 7 positions match TRBD2. V was pared by 6 bases and J by 3 bases, with 8 bases of the junction left unmatched. Germline-derived CDR1 and CDR2 are MNHEY and SMNVEV (reference sequence). This CDR3 is 14 amino acids long. CDR3 nucleotide sequence: TGTGCCAGCAGGCCACGCGGGAGTCTCTACGAGCAGTACTTC. This gives the protein CASRPRGSLYEQYF.

The chain has TRBV7-3 and TRBJ2-5, with TRBD1 as a possible D gene (5 bases). V gave up 5 bases and J gave up 2 bases, with 12 bases separating them. This CDR3 comprises 14 residues. Germline loops: CDR1 SGHTA, CDR2 FQGTGA. The CDR3 region is CASSPQGLQETQYF. In DNA form, the CDR3 reads TGTGCCAGCAGCCCCCAGGGATTACAAGAGACCCAGTACTTC.

The chain carries TRBV21-1 and TRBJ2-7; the D call TRBD2 from the table was never checked on the DNA. TRBV21-1 is a recognized pseudogene. The CDR3 spans 13 residues. The CDR3 reads CASAWEGTYEQYF. The CDR3 DNA follows: TGTGCCAGCGCTTGGGAGGGCACCTACGAGCAGTACTTC.

This rearrangement joins TRBV24-1 to TRBJ2-7, with D possibly TRBD2 on 5 matching bases. This CDR3 has 13 residues. Germline CDR1 and CDR2: KGHDR and SFDVKD. Trimming pared 0 bases from V and 6 bases from J, leaving 8 bases between. The CDR3 region has the DNA TGTGCCACCAGTGATTTGCGGAGCGGCGAGCAGTACTTC. Translating it yields CATSDLRSGEQYF.

The chain combines TRBV7-6 with TRBJ1-5; weak D call: TRBD1 (6 bases). The V gene lost 7 bases and the J gene lost 6 bases, with 19 bases spanning the gap. The CDR3 has 15 residues. Germline V gene data show CDR1 as SGHVS and CDR2 as FNYEAQ. CDR3 loop: CASTLGQGKAQPQHF. The CDR3 nucleotides are TGTGCCAGCACCCTAGGTCAGGGGAAGGCTCAGCCCCAGCATTTT.

V is TRBV5-4 and J is TRBJ2-1; D is perhaps TRBD1 (5 bases). V lost 1 base, J lost 5 bases, and 10 bases lay in between. This CDR3 comprises 14 residues. The germline V gene has CDR1 SGHNT and CDR2 YYREEE (reference sequence). In nucleotides, the CDR3 is TGTGCCAGCAGCTTGCCTGACAGAGACAATGAGCAGTTCTTC. Translating gives CASSLPDRDNEQFF.

The CDR3 is CASSGGQRALTGELFF. The CDR3 DNA reads as TGTGCCAGCAGCGGGGGGCAGCGCGCTTTAACCGGGGAGCTGTTTTTT. The chain recombines TRBV9 with TRBJ2-2; the D gene is possibly TRBD1 (6 bases). V dropped 3 bases and J dropped 5 bases, with 17 bases sitting between them. Germline CDR1 SGDLS, CDR2 YYNGEE. CDR3 size: 16 residues.

CDR3 nucleotides: TGTGCCTGGGGACAGGTGATTAATTCACCCCTCCACTTT. It codes for CAWGQVINSPLHF. This rearrangement joins TRBV30 to TRBJ1-6, with 7 bases matching TRBD1. This CDR3 comprises 13 residues. Germline assignment: CDR1 GTSNPN and CDR2 SVGIG (reference sequence). The trim removed 5 bases at V and 6 bases at J, leaving 4 bases unmatched.

This chain links TRBV19 with TRBJ2-7; weak D call: TRBD1 (5 bases). Germline assignment: CDR1 LNHDA and CDR2 SQIVND (reference sequence). The V end lost 3 bases, the J end lost 2 bases, and 11 bases lay between the germline ends. This CDR3 has 14 residues. The CDR3, as DNA: TGTGCCAGTAGTATCGCAGGGCGCCCCTACGAGCAGTACTTC. Its protein is CASSIAGRPYEQYF. The full variable domain, with the rest looked up from reference TRBV19 and TRBJ2-7, is DGGITQSPKYLFRKEGQNVTLSCEQNLNHDAMYWYRQDPGQGLRLIYYSQIVNDFQKGDIAEGYSVSREKKESFPLTVTSAQKNPTAFYLCASSIAGRPYEQYFGPGTRLTVT.

J is TRBJ1-5 and V is TRBV19, with 7 nucleotides matching TRBD1. From germline, CDR1 is LNHDA and CDR2 SQIVND (reference sequence). The V and J ends lost 9 bases and 0 bases, in that order; junction bases with no gene match: 8. The CDR3 totals 15 residues. The CDR3 region is CASWGTVYSNQPQHF. The CDR3 nucleotides are TGTGCCAGCTGGGGGACAGTCTATAGCAATCAGCCCCAGCATTTT. Complete variable domain (other parts from reference TRBV19 and TRBJ1-5): DGGITQSPKYLFRKEGQNVTLSCEQNLNHDAMYWYRQDPGQGLRLIYYSQIVNDFQKGDIAEGYSVSREKKESFPLTVTSAQKNPTAFYLCASWGTVYSNQPQHFGDGTRLSIL.

The chain has TRBV18 and TRBJ1-2; D is perhaps TRBD1 (6 bases). There are 14 residues in the CDR3. Germline V CDR1 and CDR2: KGHSH, LQKENI. Trimming removed 2 bases from V and 4 bases from J, with 11 bases in between. CDR3 region: CASSPSADSYGYTF. The DNA of the CDR3 is TGTGCCAGCTCACCATCCGCGGACAGCTATGGCTACACCTTC.

The rearrangement links TRBV7-2 to TRBJ1-2, with D possibly being TRBD1 (5 bases). The CDR3 is 13 amino acids. Germline V gene lookup returns CDR1 SGHTA and CDR2 FQGNSA. V was trimmed by 5 bases and J by 8 bases, leaving 15 bases between them. The CDR3 DNA follows: TGTGCCAGCAGCGATCAGGGAATTCAGGGCTACACCTTC. Protein product: CASSDQGIQGYTF.

The V and J genes are TRBV6-1 and TRBJ1-1; D unclear. The CDR3 is made up of 13 amino acids. V was clipped by 2 bases and J by 10 bases, with 14 bases between them. Germline V gene data show CDR1 as MNHNS and CDR2 as SASEGT. CDR3 sequence (DNA): TGTGCCAGCAGTGAACGGGAGGGTTGGGGAGCTTTCTTT. Its protein is CASSEREGWGAFF.

The rearrangement uses TRBV7-3 and TRBJ2-7, with TRBD1 identical over 7 bases. CDR1 and CDR2 from the germline V gene are SGHTA and FQGTGA. The CDR3 covers 15 residues. The V segment lost 5 bases and the J segment 2 bases; nucleotides outside the gene matches: 9. The CDR3 sequence is CASSPRPQGTYEQYF. The CDR3 bases are TGTGCCAGCAGCCCGCGCCCACAGGGGACCTACGAGCAGTACTTC.

The V call is TRBV7-3, the J call TRBJ2-2; a possible D gene is TRBD2 (6 bases). This CDR3 spans 14 amino acids. V lost 6 bases and J lost 10, with 18 bases in between. CDR1 SGHTA and CDR2 FQGTGA come from the germline V gene. CDR3 coding DNA: TGTGCCAGCAGGAAAAAGTCGGGAGAAGAGGAGCTGTTTTTT. Residues: CASRKKSGEEELFF.

The CDR3 here is CASSLLAGASDTQYF. CDR3 sequence (DNA): TGTGCCAGCAGCTTATTGGCGGGAGCGTCAGATACGCAGTATTTT. The gene calls are TRBV5-4 and TRBJ2-3, with 7 bases lining up with TRBD2. The CDR3 is 15 residues long. The germline V gene encodes CDR1 SGHNT and CDR2 YYREEE (reference sequence). After removal of 2 bases from V and 4 bases from J, the junction contained 7 bases not matched to a gene.

The gene calls are TRBV19 and TRBJ1-1, with unresolved D. Trimming pared 5 bases from V and 3 bases from J, leaving 10 bases between. The CDR3 runs 13 residues. Germline values: CDR1 LNHDA, CDR2 SQIVND (reference sequence). The CDR3 region is CASSLDGDTEAFF. For the CDR3, the DNA is TGTGCCAGTAGTTTGGACGGGGACACTGAAGCTTTCTTT. Full variable domain (outside the CDR3, taken from reference TRBV19 and TRBJ1-1): DGGITQSPKYLFRKEGQNVTLSCEQNLNHDAMYWYRQDPGQGLRLIYYSQIVNDFQKGDIAEGYSVSREKKESFPLTVTSAQKNPTAFYLCASSLDGDTEAFFGQGTRLTVV.

The gene calls are TRBV9 and TRBJ1-1; D remains unclear. V shed 1 base and J shed 6 bases, with 16 bases lying between them. This CDR3 is 15 amino acids long. CDR1 SGDLS and CDR2 YYNGEE come from the germline V gene. DNA for the CDR3: TGTGCCAGCAGCGTAAGAGGGAGAGGCAGCGCTGAAGCTTTCTTT. This gives the protein CASSVRGRGSAEAFF.